The 4 T cell receptor beta chains below were found in one sample sequenced in a study of vaccination and CD4 T cells after COVID-19. As for treatment: approximately 9-day PBMC culture with coronavirus spike peptide pools or control peptides (ViraFEST assay). At the Johns Hopkins FTIC core, DNA taken from cultured CD4+ T cells was sequenced by way of the Oncomine TCR Beta short-read assay. Via MiXCR, TCRdb re-called the PCR reads, giving one row per CDR3 protein. The sample lists under 25,000 distinct CDR3 sequences; over 60% were seen once. What these receptors recognize is not known. The material sequenced was CD4+ T cells from blood, cultured in vitro. Source of these receptors: a human donor who had recovered from COVID-19.

J is TRBJ1-5 and V is TRBV7-2; D call uncertain. The V and J ends lost 1 base and 5 bases respectively, with 12 bases between them. The germline gives CDR1 SGHTA, CDR2 FQGNSA. The CDR3 loop spans 15 amino acids. The CDR3 coding sequence is TGTGCCAGCAGCTTAGATCGCAGCCCTTATCAGCCCCAGCATTTT. This encodes CASSLDRSPYQPQHF. Full variable domain (rest looked up from reference TRBV7-2 and TRBJ1-5): GAGVSQSPSNKVTEKGKDVELRCDPISGHTALYWYRQSLGQGLEFLIYFQGNSAPDKSGLPSDRFSAERTGGSVSTLTIQRTQQEDSAVYLCASSLDRSPYQPQHFGDGTRLSIL.

The chain joins TRBV20-1 to TRBJ2-3, with 8 bases matching TRBD2. The CDR3 sequence is 16 residues long. The V gene's germline CDR1 is DFQATT and CDR2 SNEGSKA (reference sequence). Germline trimming cut 5 bases from V and 3 bases from J; bases unmatched to any gene: 13. The CDR3 here is CSALHSAGAVTDTQYF. The CDR3 coding sequence is TGCAGTGCTCTCCACTCAGCGGGAGCGGTGACAGATACGCAGTATTTT.

The rearrangement uses TRBV20-1 and TRBJ2-2; D gene unclear. Per the germline V gene, CDR1 is DFQATT and CDR2 is SNEGSKA (reference sequence). Trimming pared 5 bases from V and 4 bases from J, leaving 11 bases between. The CDR3 loop spans 13 amino acids. The CDR3 is CSARRTVTGELFF. Here the CDR3 DNA reads TGCAGTGCTCGCAGGACGGTCACCGGGGAGCTGTTTTTT.

The V gene is TRBV27, the J gene TRBJ1-2; D not certain. CDR1 and CDR2 (germline): MNHEY, SMNVEV (reference sequence). The CDR3 has 13 amino acids. Trimming took off 2 bases at V and 4 bases at J, with 8 bases between the two ends. The CDR3 sequence: CASSLKPIYGYTF. The CDR3 nucleotides are TGTGCCAGCAGTTTAAAACCGATCTATGGCTACACCTTC.